This T cell receptor (beta chain) was captured by sequencing in a study of blood T cell repertoires in COVID-19. The method was immunoSEQ multiplex PCR; TCRdb's version includes in-frame clones alone and lacks a portion of them. Of about 310,000 clones detected, around 87% appear once; the ten largest clones hold around 0.93%. The V and J ends lost 6 bases and 2 bases, in that order; junction bases with no gene match: 9. In germline, CDR1 is MDHEN, CDR2 SYDVKM. This CDR3 comprises 17 residues. This clonotype was sampled from a woman between 35 and 50 years old with COVID-19, enrolled during active disease. The sample comprised peripheral blood. The chain combines TRBV28 with TRBJ2-7, with 14 bases lining up with TRBD2. In DNA form, the CDR3 reads TGTGCCAGCAGCCTACCGGGACTAGCGGGGGTAACCTACGAGCAGTACTTC. Its translation is CASSLPGLAGVTYEQYF.